By its share, the clone carrying this T cell receptor beta chain is medium-sized. Its antigen is not identified. CDR1 and CDR2 (germline): MDHEN, SYDVKM. V dropped 3 bases and J dropped 8; count of bases not matched to a gene: 28. The CDR3 spans 22 residues. Bulk tumor genomic DNA, approximately 570 ng per sample, was the template. Biopsies that were spaced far apart were taken, several per primary tumor, during surgery. Patients underwent curative surgery for untreated, newly diagnosed non-small cell lung cancer. Multiplex PCR employing 32 V and 13 J primers generated amplicons of the TCR beta CDR3. A single record per CDR3 protein comes from TCRdb applying MiXCR to the multiplex PCR reads. The repertoire includes under 7,500 distinct CDR3 sequences, 22% of them detected once, and roughly 15% sits in the top ten. The sample comes from a study of immune heterogeneity within non-small cell lung tumors.

Study findings and constraints: Identical dominant CDR3 beta clonotypes were found repeatedly across the tumor sites of a single patient, and these appeared alongside high-frequency clones that were unique to particular tumor locations.

Sequencing used lung tumor tissue. The chain joins TRBV28 to TRBJ2-1; 10 bases fit TRBD2. This sequence originates from a man aged 55 to 70 with non-small cell lung cancer. CDR3 residues: CASSLRQGGSYPASGSGDEQFF. The CDR3 coding sequence is TGTGCCAGCAGTTTGAGGCAGGGAGGATCTTACCCGGCTAGCGGGAGCGGGGATGAGCAGTTCTTC.